These 13 T cell receptor beta chains were sequenced from one sample in a study of T cell responses to AZD1222 COVID-19 vaccine. The data were produced by immunoSEQ multiplex PCR, yet TCRdb's version contains in-frame clones alone and is incomplete. The sample lists roughly 96,000 clones, approximately 90% seen once, with roughly 1.7% in the top ten. The starting material was peripheral blood, obtained on day 0 of AZD1222 vaccination. The receptors were sampled from an adult in good health.

V usage is TRBV5-6 and J usage is TRBJ2-2; no firm D call. The CDR3 has 16 residues. V was cut by 2 bases and J by 5 bases, with 16 bases left in between. Germline CDR1 SGHDT, CDR2 YYEEEE. DNA of the CDR3: TGTGCCAGCAGCTTTCTCGGGCAGACATGGACCGGGGAGCTGTTTTTT. It codes for CASSFLGQTWTGELFF.

The V gene is TRBV19, the J gene TRBJ2-4, with unresolved D. CDR1 is LNHDA, CDR2 SQIVND, per germline (reference sequence). Deletions cut 3 bases from V and 3 bases from J, with 12 bases between. The CDR3 loop spans 15 amino acids. The DNA for the CDR3 is TGTGCCAGTAGTATGAGCTCTATGAGCAAAAACATTCAGTACTTC. Protein product: CASSMSSMSKNIQYF.

This clone is a singleton in its sample. The chain recombines TRBV4-3 with TRBJ1-1; D is ambiguous. This CDR3 is built from 13 residues. CDR1 is LGHNA, CDR2 YSLEER, per germline. Trimming stripped 0 bases from V and 3 bases from J, with 5 bases between. CDR3 sequence (DNA): TGCGCCAGCAGCCAAGAATGGGACACTGAAGCTTTCTTT. It encodes CASSQEWDTEAFF.

This rearrangement joins TRBV27 to TRBJ2-7, with TRBD1 as a possible D gene (5 bases). CDR1 and CDR2 (germline): MNHEY, SMNVEV (reference sequence). Trimming stripped 8 bases from V and 5 bases from J, with 16 bases between. The CDR3 contains 13 residues. The CDR3 region has the DNA TGTGCCAGCCCTCTCCCAGGGTTCCACGAGCAGTACTTC. The encoded protein is CASPLPGFHEQYF.

The V call is TRBV2, the J call TRBJ1-3; D is unclear. V was clipped by 7 bases and J by 0 bases, with 13 bases between them. The CDR3 covers 15 residues. From germline, CDR1 is SNHLY and CDR2 FYNNEI. DNA of the CDR3: TGTGCCAGCACCCCCGTCCCGAGCTCTGGAAACACCATATATTTT. Amino acid sequence: CASTPVPSSGNTIYF.

This clone was found a few times. The rearrangement joins TRBV5-6 to TRBJ1-4; 10 bases map to TRBD1. CDR1 and CDR2 from the germline V gene are SGHDT and YYEEEE. J was trimmed by 6 bases and V by 4 bases; bases with no gene match: 9. This CDR3 contains 16 residues. In DNA, the CDR3 is TGTGCCAGCAGCCGACCTAGACAGGGGGCGGATGAAAAACTGTTTTTT. Residues: CASSRPRQGADEKLFF.

The CDR3 loop reads CASRVEGTHNTEAFF. The CDR3 bases are TGTGCCAGCAGGGTAGAAGGGACACATAACACTGAAGCTTTCTTT. V usage is TRBV2 and J usage is TRBJ1-1, with a possible D match to TRBD1 (6 bases). Trimming cost V 6 bases and J 2 bases, with 16 bases left between them. CDR1 and CDR2 from the germline V gene are SNHLY and FYNNEI. The CDR3 runs to 15 residues.

The rearrangement links TRBV6-6 to TRBJ1-6; the D is unclear. This CDR3 is 14 amino acids long. V was clipped by 2 bases and J by 13 bases, with 15 bases between them. Germline values: CDR1 MNHNY, CDR2 SVGAGI (reference sequence). The DNA of the CDR3 is TGTGCCAGCAGTTACGCCCCCTCGGTCCGGCCCCTCCACTTT. This encodes CASSYAPSVRPLHF.

J is TRBJ1-4 and V is TRBV9; TRBD1 matches at 10 bases. The junction had 8 bases not matched to a gene; V was cut back by 4 bases and J by 8 bases. The CDR3 has 15 residues. Germline-derived CDR1 and CDR2 are SGDLS and YYNGEE. DNA of the CDR3: TGTGCCAGCAGCCCCCTGGACAGGGGGGAAGAAAAACTGTTTTTT. It codes for CASSPLDRGEEKLFF.

The chain is built from TRBV7-6 and TRBJ2-2; 11 bases are a match to TRBD2. Trimming at V came to 6 bases and at J to 4 bases, leaving 4 bases not matched to a gene. In germline, CDR1 is SGHVS, CDR2 FNYEAQ. The CDR3 contains 15 residues. The CDR3 loop reads CASRSGLAATGELFF. The CDR3 DNA reads as TGTGCCAGCAGGTCGGGACTAGCGGCCACCGGGGAGCTGTTTTTT. Together with reference TRBV7-6 and TRBJ2-2, the CDR3 gives the full variable domain: GAGVSQSPRYKVTKRGQDVALRCDPISGHVSLYWYRQALGQGPEFLTYFNYEAQQDKSGLPNDRFSAERPEGSISTLTIQRTEQRDSAMYRCASRSGLAATGELFFGEGSRLTVL.

This clone is a singleton in its sample. The chain couples TRBV7-9 to TRBJ1-1; D gene ambiguous. Germline CDR1 SEHNR, CDR2 FQNEAQ (reference sequence). The CDR3 totals 12 residues. V was trimmed by 6 bases and J by 5 bases, leaving 10 bases between them. In DNA, the CDR3 is TGTGCCAGCAGTCAAGGACGGACTGAAGCTTTCTTT. It translates to CASSQGRTEAFF.

V gene TRBV7-9 combines with J gene TRBJ2-2, with no clear D. The V gene lost 6 bases and the J gene lost 0 bases, with 8 bases spanning the gap. Looked up from germline, CDR1 is SEHNR and CDR2 is FQNEAQ (reference sequence). The CDR3 runs to 14 residues. CDR3 protein: CASRNFANTGELFF. The CDR3 DNA follows: TGTGCCAGCAGGAATTTCGCGAACACCGGGGAGCTGTTTTTT.

The chain combines TRBV5-1 with TRBJ1-1; 9 nucleotides line up with TRBD1. J lost 2 bases, V lost 0 bases, and 5 bases had no gene match. The CDR3 is made up of 16 amino acids. Germline V lookup: CDR1 SGHRS, CDR2 YFSETQ. CDR3 residues: CASSLEWTGANTEAFF. CDR3 sequence (DNA): TGCGCCAGCAGCTTGGAGTGGACAGGGGCAAACACTGAAGCTTTCTTT.